The 27 T cell receptor beta chains listed next were all sequenced from one sample in a study of cytomegalovirus exposure and HLA in healthy donors. PCR involved 60 Vbeta and 13 Jbeta primers. TCRdb keeps only in-frame clones here, not all; method: immunoSEQ multiplex PCR. The sample gives some 160,000 clones, around 84% of which show up once; nearly 8.5% is in the top ten. The sequencing input was PBMCs. Receptors originate from a male donor in good health and CMV-seropositive.

In its sample, this clone was seen a few times. V is TRBV6-1 and J is TRBJ1-2; TRBD1 aligns across 9 bases. The CDR3 is made up of 15 amino acids. V shed 6 bases and J 4 bases; nucleotides not matched to a gene: 9. Looked up from germline, CDR1 is MNHNS and CDR2 is SASEGT. The CDR3: CASSPGTGLGYGYTF. The CDR3 DNA reads TGTGCCAGCAGCCCTGGGACAGGGCTTGGCTATGGCTACACCTTC.

A note on this clone: One end of the junction varies from germline; a read error may be responsible. The genes are TRBV5-6 and TRBJ1-5; 9 bases are shared with TRBD1. The CDR3 covers 16 residues. From germline, CDR1 is SGHDT and CDR2 YYEEEE. The CDR3 DNA follows: TGTGCCAGCAGCCGATGGACGGGACAGGGCAACCAGCCCCAGCATTTT. It specifies CASSRWTGQGNQPQHF.

The rearrangement joins TRBV2 to TRBJ2-1; TRBD1 matches at 7 bases. The CDR3 consists of 12 residues. The germline CDR1 and CDR2 sequences are SNHLY and FYNNEI. V lost 4 bases and J lost 15; bases outside the gene matches: 9. The CDR3 here is CASSAPDRRLFF. CDR3 sequence (DNA): TGTGCCAGCAGTGCACCGGACAGGAGACTGTTCTTC.

This rearrangement joins TRBV29-1 to TRBJ2-2, with D unresolved. Trimming shortened V by 7 bases and J by 0 bases, and 9 bases separated the two germline ends. The CDR3 is 13 amino acids. The germline V gene encodes CDR1 SQVTM and CDR2 ANQGSEA. Here the CDR3 reads CSALLTNTGELFF. CDR3 in DNA: TGCAGCGCCCTGCTAACGAACACCGGGGAGCTGTTTTTT.

The gene calls are TRBV10-3 and TRBJ2-3, with 9 bases aligning to TRBD2. The CDR3 is 15 amino acids. V was clipped by 7 bases and J by 0 bases; unmatched bases: 5. The germline V gene encodes CDR1 ENHRY and CDR2 SYGVKD. This chain's CDR3 is CAIKGSGGSTDTQYF. The CDR3 nucleotides read TGTGCCATCAAAGGAAGCGGGGGGAGCACAGATACGCAGTATTTT.

CDR3 coding DNA: TGTGCCAGCAGTTACGGTGGGGCCACTGAAGCTTTCTTT. It codes for CASSYGGATEAFF. This rearrangement joins TRBV6-6 to TRBJ1-1; tentative D call: TRBD1 (5 bases). The germline V gene has CDR1 MNHNY and CDR2 SVGAGI (reference sequence). This CDR3 is built from 13 residues. Between the trimmed V and J ends, which lost 2 bases and 4 bases, there was a span of 8 bases.

The V call is TRBV7-2, the J call TRBJ1-1; the D gene is possibly TRBD1 (6 bases). With 4 bases removed from V and 0 bases from J, the gap between germline ends came to 12 bases. CDR1 and CDR2 from the germline V gene are SGHTA and FQGNSA. The CDR3 consists of 15 residues. Here the CDR3 reads CASSYTGNMNTEAFF. CDR3 DNA sequence: TGTGCCAGCAGCTACACAGGGAACATGAACACTGAAGCTTTCTTT.

The CDR3 DNA sequence: TGTGCCAGCATCAAGGGACTAGCGGGAGCCAATGAGCAGTTCTTC. It translates to CASIKGLAGANEQFF. The rearrangement uses TRBV28 and TRBJ2-1; TRBD2 aligns across 14 bases. CDR1 is MDHEN and CDR2 is SYDVKM in the germline V gene. CDR3 length equals 15 residues. V lost 7 bases, J lost 6 bases, and 5 bases stayed unmatched.

This clone came up a few times. The gene calls are TRBV7-9 and TRBJ1-1; TRBD1 matches 7 bases. J gave up 0 bases and V 7 bases, and 8 bases lay outside the gene matches. This CDR3 is 15 amino acids long. Germline values: CDR1 SEHNR, CDR2 FQNEAQ (reference sequence). The CDR3 DNA reads as TGTGCCAGCAAAAACAAGGACAGGTTGAACACTGAAGCTTTCTTT. Amino acid sequence: CASKNKDRLNTEAFF.

The chain carries TRBV11-2 and TRBJ2-5, with a tentative D call TRBD2 (6 bases). The V gene's germline CDR1 is SGHAT and CDR2 FQNNGV. V was clipped by 0 bases and J by 1 base, with 6 bases between them. The CDR3 loop spans 14 amino acids. In nucleotides, the CDR3 is TGTGCCAGCAGCTTAGAGACTAGCCAAGAGACCCAGTACTTC. This gives the protein CASSLETSQETQYF.

The rearrangement joins TRBV30 to TRBJ1-3, with D maybe TRBD1 (6 bases). There are 14 residues in the CDR3. The germline V and J ends were trimmed by 4 bases and 3 bases, with 13 bases remaining between them. CDR1 is GTSNPN and CDR2 is SVGIG in the germline V gene (reference sequence). CDR3 in DNA: TGTGCCTGGACCTCACACAGGGATGGAAACACCATATATTTT. Translated, it gives CAWTSHRDGNTIYF.

The chain employs TRBV9 and TRBJ1-1, with 7 bases aligning to TRBD1. The CDR3 sequence is 16 residues long. Per germline, CDR1 SGDLS and CDR2 YYNGEE. With V trimmed by 3 bases and J by 2 bases, 10 bases remained unmatched. CDR3 loop: CASSERRTGGNTEAFF. CDR3 in DNA: TGTGCCAGCAGCGAACGACGGACAGGAGGAAACACTGAAGCTTTCTTT.

The rearrangement links TRBV6-5 to TRBJ1-5; maybe TRBD1 (5 bases). Germline V gene lookup returns CDR1 MNHEY and CDR2 SVGAGI. This CDR3 comprises 14 residues. Trimming removed 6 bases at V and 1 base at J, with 10 bases between. The CDR3 sequence: CASRSGASNQPQHF. The CDR3 coding sequence is TGTGCCAGCAGAAGTGGGGCAAGCAATCAGCCCCAGCATTTT.

The chain has TRBV7-6 and TRBJ1-4, with a weak D call TRBD1 (5 bases). This CDR3 comprises 20 residues. Trimming took 2 bases from V and 0 from J, leaving 22 bases between them. CDR1 is SGHVS, CDR2 FNYEAQ, per germline. The CDR3 DNA is TGTGCCAGCAGCTTACGGGGGGTGGCACCGGGCCAAACAACTAATGAAAAACTGTTTTTT. It encodes CASSLRGVAPGQTTNEKLFF.

The chain couples TRBV2 to TRBJ1-6; D gene unclear. Trimming left V 6 bases short and J 6 bases short, with 12 bases between. The germline CDR1 and CDR2 sequences are SNHLY and FYNNEI. The CDR3 is made up of 14 amino acids. The DNA for the CDR3 is TGTGCCAGCAGACCAACATCGGGTAATTCACCCCTCCACTTT. Its protein is CASRPTSGNSPLHF.

The chain uses TRBV6-1 and TRBJ2-7; TRBD1 is a possible D gene (6 bases). The CDR3 has 12 amino acids. Trimming removed 0 bases at V and 10 bases at J, with 10 bases between. CDR1 is MNHNS, CDR2 SASEGT, per germline. This CDR3 reads CASSEALTGQYF. The CDR3 coding sequence is TGTGCCAGCAGTGAAGCTCTGACAGGTCAGTACTTC.

V and J are TRBV4-1 and TRBJ2-2; 13 positions match TRBD2. The CDR3 contains 18 residues. V trimming: 4 bases; J trimming: 4 bases; junction bases outside the gene matches: 9. From germline, CDR1 is MGHRA and CDR2 YSYEKL. Here the CDR3 DNA reads TGCGCCAGCAGCCGCCAGACTAGCGGGGGGTTGACCACCGGGGAGCTGTTTTTT. It translates to CASSRQTSGGLTTGELFF.

The V and J genes are TRBV19 and TRBJ1-5, with D possibly being TRBD1 (6 bases). Trimming shortened V by 5 bases and J by 1 base, and 15 bases separated the two germline ends. Germline loops: CDR1 LNHDA, CDR2 SQIVND (reference sequence). The CDR3 is made up of 16 amino acids. The CDR3 DNA follows: TGTGCCAGTAGTTTATTAGGGGGTCAGAGCAATCAGCCCCAGCATTTT. Translating it yields CASSLLGGQSNQPQHF.

Worth noting for this clone: The sample carries other DNA sequences with the same CDR3. This chain uses TRBV28 with TRBJ2-3, with 7 positions matching TRBD2. The CDR3 has 14 residues. The V segment lost 2 bases and the J segment 3 bases; nucleotides outside the gene matches: 2. CDR1 and CDR2 from the germline V gene are MDHEN and SYDVKM. The CDR3 spells CASSLAGATDTQYF. For the CDR3, the DNA is TGTGCCAGCAGTTTAGCGGGAGCGACAGATACGCAGTATTTT.

The chain links TRBV4-3 to TRBJ2-1, with D tentatively TRBD1 (6 bases). The CDR3 has 14 residues. V dropped 5 bases and J dropped 7 bases, with 15 bases sitting between them. The V gene's germline CDR1 is LGHNA and CDR2 YSLEER. The CDR3 DNA reads as TGCGCCAGCAGCGGCAGGGGCTTCCAAAATGAGCAGTTCTTC. Its protein product is CASSGRGFQNEQFF.

The chain recombines TRBV18 with TRBJ2-1, with 8 bases that match TRBD1. The V gene end was trimmed by 0 bases and the J gene end by 1 base; junction bases not matched to a gene: 11. The germline gives CDR1 KGHSH, CDR2 LQKENI. CDR3 size: 19 residues. CDR3 DNA sequence: TGTGCCAGCTCACCACCGTTGACAGGGGATACCCTTTCCTACAATGAGCAGTTCTTC. It yields the protein CASSPPLTGDTLSYNEQFF.

This rearrangement joins TRBV18 to TRBJ2-1; TRBD2 aligns across 11 bases. This CDR3 is 14 amino acids long. With V trimmed by 6 bases and J by 7 bases, 5 bases remained unmatched. The germline CDR1 and CDR2 sequences are KGHSH and LQKENI. The CDR3 sequence: CASSPGLAANEQFF. The DNA for the CDR3 is TGTGCCAGCTCTCCGGGACTAGCGGCGAATGAGCAGTTCTTC.

The chain couples TRBV19 to TRBJ1-5; D gene unclear. V was clipped by 1 base and J by 6 bases, with 10 bases between them. The CDR3 length is 14 residues. Per germline, CDR1 LNHDA and CDR2 SQIVND (reference sequence). The CDR3 loop is CASSIGEGSQPQHF. The DNA of the CDR3 is TGTGCCAGTAGTATAGGCGAGGGAAGTCAGCCCCAGCATTTT.

The rearrangement uses TRBV4-3 and TRBJ1-1; 8 bases are shared with TRBD1. Germline V gives CDR1 LGHNA, CDR2 YSLEER. CDR3 length equals 15 residues. Trimming cost V 5 bases and J 0 bases; bases outside gene matches: 5. The CDR3 DNA sequence: TGCGCCAGCAGCGAAACGACAGGGGTGAACACTGAAGCTTTCTTT. This encodes CASSETTGVNTEAFF.

This clone has a handful of counts. The junction differs from germline at one of its ends, possibly a read error. J is TRBJ2-7 and V is TRBV5-4; the match to TRBD1 covers 8 bases. The CDR3 is 15 amino acids. CDR1 SGHNT and CDR2 YYREEE come from the germline V gene (reference sequence). The chain's CDR3 is CASSQGFQGAYEQYF. CDR3 coding DNA: TGCGCCAGCAGCCAAGGGTTCCAGGGGGCTTACGAGCAGTACTTC.

This chain links TRBV2 with TRBJ2-1, with 8 nucleotides matching TRBD1. The CDR3 length is 15 residues. Losses at the gene ends were 3 bases for V and 10 bases for J; bases not matched to a gene: 11. The germline V gene encodes CDR1 SNHLY and CDR2 FYNNEI. CDR3 nucleotide sequence: TGTGCCAGCAGTGACTTATCGACAGGGGCAGGGGAGCAGTTCTTC. Residues: CASSDLSTGAGEQFF.

The chain joins TRBV4-1 to TRBJ1-4; 12 nucleotides align to TRBD1. The CDR3 totals 18 residues. After removal of 0 bases from V and 4 bases from J, the junction contained 6 bases not matched to a gene. The V gene's germline CDR1 is MGHRA and CDR2 YSYEKL. The CDR3 loop reads CASSQDGTGGAGNEKLFF. The CDR3 bases are TGCGCCAGCAGCCAAGACGGGACAGGGGGCGCCGGTAATGAAAAACTGTTTTTT.